This TCR beta chain was sequenced for a study of blood T cells in healthy people across ages. Study-wide points: PBMCs that were unsorted prevented a conclusive naive versus antigen-experienced comparison.

Every sample gave at least 6 micrograms of total RNA when it was extracted. CDR1 is DFQATT and CDR2 is SNEGSKA in the germline V gene (reference sequence). The CDR3 spans 12 residues. A J-beta primer mix and a sample-barcoded 5' primer were used in a second PCR of roughly 6 to 11 cycles. Using its own MiXCR run on the 5' RACE reads, TCRdb lists one record per CDR3 protein. The sample shows 500,000 to 650,000 distinct CDR3 sequences, about a quarter of them seen only once. As concerns this clonotype: Antigen: not known.

The sample was also reused in another study, on T cells of mothers and their children. From that paper: Related mother-child pairs shared slightly more overlap than unrelated pairs, but the difference was non-significant.

J is TRBJ2-1 and V is TRBV20-1; 9 positions agree with TRBD1. Matching the DNA end better, TRBJ2-5 makes the J call doubtful. Sequencing was performed on blood. This TCR came from a boy aged 2 to 10 in good health. As DNA, the CDR3 is TGCAGTGCCCGACAGGGGGAAGAGACCCAGTACTTC. The encoded protein is CSARQGEETQYF.